This TCR beta chain derives from a study of PD-1 blockade in mismatch repair-deficient tumors. The ends were cut back, 4 bases at V and 10 bases at J, with 8 bases in the middle. The germline V gene has CDR1 MNHNS and CDR2 SASEGT. This CDR3 is built from 11 residues. The repertoire was sequenced with immunoSEQ multiplex PCR; TCRdb's copy has only in-frame clones and lacks some. The repertoire holds about 68,000 clones, with about 78% as singletons. In its sample, this clone was seen once. The rearrangement uses TRBV6-1 and TRBJ2-1; D gene ambiguous. The source was peripheral blood, collected 2 weeks after starting pembrolizumab. The receptor's source is an adult with mismatch repair-deficient cancer. CDR3 DNA sequence: TGTGCCAGCAGTGGCTTGGAGGAGCAGTTCTTC. Residues: CASSGLEEQFF.